This TCR beta chain was recorded in a study of shared clonotypes between healthy human individuals. As concerns this clone: Its target is unknown.

Study results and limitations: Donor scarcity curtailed the genetic and exposure-history diversity represented herein.

Per the germline V gene, CDR1 is SEHNR and CDR2 is FQNEAQ (reference sequence). V dropped 4 bases and J dropped 10; count of bases not matched to a gene: 11. This CDR3 contains 15 residues. The sequencing of unsorted PBMC DNA took place on ten immunoSEQ deep assay plates. Assay used: immunoSEQ multiplex PCR; TCRdb lists only in-frame clones, some missing. The sample shows some 530,000 clones, approximately 81% of them seen only once. The chain recombines TRBV7-9 with TRBJ1-4; 8 bases are a match to TRBD1. The source material was PBMCs. The receptor comes from a woman aged 40 to 50 in good health. Some clones in this sample may be carry-over from other donors' samples. The CDR3 loop is CASSSPTGEGGKLFF. CDR3 nucleotide sequence: TGTGCCAGCAGCTCCCCGACAGGGGAAGGAGGAAAACTGTTTTTT.